This record covers a single TCR beta chain. Its antigen remains unidentified. The germline gene is not matched at one end of the junction; a read error may be the cause. This entry comes from a study of blood T cells in healthy people across ages. Findings and limits, study-wide: It was found that TCR beta diversity correlated strongly with the percentage of naive T cells.

Healthy Caucasian individuals from Russia aged roughly 6 to 95 served as donors. No fewer than 7 million PBMCs went into each sample. The CDR3 covers 14 residues. The germline V gene encodes CDR1 SEHNR and CDR2 FQNEAQ (reference sequence). Next came a second PCR, run for about 7 to 12 cycles, which used a sample-barcoded 5' primer along with a J-beta primer mix. TCRdb re-called the 5' RACE reads with MiXCR, one entry per CDR3 protein. Of roughly 900,000 distinct CDR3 sequences in the sample, 40% to 60% were seen once. Source material: blood. The TCR comes from a man younger than 45 in good health. The chain carries TRBV7-9 and TRBJ1-2, with a possible D match to TRBD1 (5 bases). The CDR3 DNA follows: TGTGCCAGCAGCTTTGCAGGAGGGGACTATGTCTACACCTTC. Protein sequence: CASSFAGGDYVYTF.